This TCR beta chain was captured by sequencing in a study of cytomegalovirus exposure and HLA in healthy donors. General study results and limits: The study flagged approximately 180 TCR beta chains as cytomegalovirus-associated.

Notes on this clone: Its specificity is unknown.

The donors were part of the validation cohort of fewer than 150 subjects. That cohort was separate from the first cohort, which comprised 666 subjects. The V gene's germline CDR1 is SNHLY and CDR2 FYNNEI. V lost 3 bases and J lost 4, with 9 bases in between. The CDR3 consists of 13 residues. The data were produced by immunoSEQ multiplex PCR, yet TCRdb's version contains in-frame clones alone and is incomplete. The repertoire holds fewer than 150,000 clones, with almost 85% as singletons. Sample: PBMCs. The chain joins TRBV2 to TRBJ1-2; D possibly corresponds to TRBD1 (5 bases). The receptor was isolated from a man aged 25 to 45 in good health and CMV-seropositive. This chain's CDR3 is CASSEAGLYGYTF. In DNA, the CDR3 is TGTGCCAGCAGTGAGGCGGGACTCTATGGCTACACCTTC.